The 10 T cell receptor beta chains given below trace back to one sample, sequenced in a study of post-analysis software for immune sequencing data. Findings and caveats of the study: Four or five TRBV segments (TRBV5-6, TRBV5-1 and TRBV20-1 among them) occurred more frequently in patients than in controls.

Included in the TCR beta cDNA libraries were unique molecular identifiers. Each CDR3 protein gets one entry after TCRdb re-called the PCR reads with MiXCR. The sample comprises more than 350,000 distinct CDR3 sequences, 30% to 40% of which are singletons, and less than 10% rests with the top ten. The antigens these receptors bind are not known. The sample was blood. The receptors shown here come from a girl aged 2 to 9 with multiple sclerosis.

This chain joins TRBV6-2 or TRBV6-3 and TRBJ1-2; no clear D gene. Germline CDR1 MNHEY, CDR2 SVGEGT. V was cut by 6 bases and J by 2 bases, with 7 bases left in between. The CDR3 loop spans 12 amino acids. CDR3 amino acids: CASSPGNYGYTF. CDR3 sequence (DNA): TGTGCCAGCAGCCCGGGGAACTATGGCTACACCTTC.

The chain carries TRBV20-1 and TRBJ2-1; 11 bases align to TRBD2. The germline V gene has CDR1 DFQATT and CDR2 SNEGSKA (reference sequence). This CDR3 comprises 21 residues. Trimming took 3 bases from V and 1 from J; bases not matched to a gene: 20. Written as DNA, the CDR3 is TGCAGTGCTAGGCGGGAACTAAGGGGCCTAACTAGCGGGGGTTCCTACAATGAGCAGTTCTTC. Its protein is CSARRELRGLTSGGSYNEQFF.

The genes are TRBV6-2 or TRBV6-3 and TRBJ2-1; 10 nucleotides match TRBD2. The ends lost 4 bases at V and 0 bases at J; junction bases unmatched: 9. CDR1 and CDR2 from the germline V gene are MNHEY and SVGEGT. This CDR3 contains 18 residues. The CDR3 protein is CASSCLAGEVISYNEQFF. The CDR3 DNA reads as TGTGCCAGCAGTTGCCTAGCGGGAGAGGTTATCTCCTACAATGAGCAGTTCTTC.

The rearrangement links TRBV5-1 to TRBJ2-3, with TRBD2 matching 11 bases. Germline V gives CDR1 SGHRS, CDR2 YFSETQ. CDR3 length equals 18 residues. J lost 0 bases, V lost 0 bases, and 6 bases had no gene match. CDR3 in DNA: TGCGCCAGCAGCTTGGTGCTGACTAGCGGGGCTAGCACAGATACGCAGTATTTT. Protein: CASSLVLTSGASTDTQYF. The variable domain in full, completed from reference TRBV5-1 and TRBJ2-3, reads KAGVTQTPRYLIKTRGQQVTLSCSPISGHRSVSWYQQTPGQGLQFLFEYFSETQRNKGNFPGRFSGRQFSNSRSEMNVSTLELGDSALYLCASSLVLTSGASTDTQYFGPGTRLTVL.

This clonotype was seen more than once but under ten times. V usage is TRBV29-1 and J usage is TRBJ1-2; 10 bases align to TRBD1. There are 15 residues in the CDR3. The J segment lost 3 bases and the V segment lost 1 base, leaving 5 bases of the junction unmatched. Germline CDR1 SQVTM, CDR2 ANQGSEA. The CDR3 coding sequence is TGCAGCGTTGAAGGGACAGGGGGACGGTACTATGGCTACACCTTC. Its translation is CSVEGTGGRYYGYTF. Combining the CDR3 with reference TRBV29-1 and TRBJ1-2 gives the whole variable domain SAVISQKPSRDICQRGTSLTIQCQVDSQVTMMFWYRQQPGQSLTLIATANQGSEATYESGFVIDKFPISRPNLTFSTLTVSNMSPEDSSIYLCSVEGTGGRYYGYTFGSGTRLTVV.

The chain joins TRBV5-1 to TRBJ2-5, with 8 bases identical to TRBD1. Germline V CDR1 and CDR2: SGHRS, YFSETQ. This CDR3 comprises 14 residues. Unmatched junction bases numbered 5, after V lost 3 bases and J lost 4 bases. The chain's CDR3 is CASSWTGRPETQYF. The CDR3 DNA sequence: TGCGCCAGCAGCTGGACAGGGCGACCAGAGACCCAGTACTTC.

Of note for this clonotype: A read error may explain this, as a much larger clone is one base away. The chain joins TRBV7-2 to TRBJ2-7, with D unresolved. The CDR3 contains 13 residues. The germline V gene encodes CDR1 SGHTA and CDR2 FQGNSA. CDR3 sequence: CVSSYRWDYEQYF. CDR3 coding DNA: TGTGTCAGCAGCTATAGGTGGGACTACGAGCAGTACTTC.

This clonotype was counted a few times. The CDR3 is CASSPKAGTGRGMNTEAFF. CDR3 nucleotide sequence: TGTGCCAGCAGCCCAAAAGCCGGGACAGGGCGAGGCATGAACACTGAAGCTTTCTTT. V gene TRBV7-9 combines with J gene TRBJ1-1; 9 bases fit TRBD1. The V segment lost 5 bases and the J segment 0 bases; nucleotides outside the gene matches: 16. The CDR3 consists of 19 residues. Germline CDR1 reads SEHNR; CDR2 reads FQNEAQ (reference sequence).

This clonotype was observed a few times. V is TRBV7-2 and J is TRBJ2-7; D is undetermined. The germline V gene encodes CDR1 SGHTA and CDR2 FQGNSA. Between the trimmed V and J ends, which lost 5 bases and 3 bases, there was a span of 8 bases. The CDR3 runs to 12 residues. CDR3 DNA: TGTGCCAGCAGCCCTAGGATCTACGAGCAGTACTTC. Its translation is CASSPRIYEQYF. Full variable domain (remainder filled in from reference TRBV7-2 and TRBJ2-7): GAGVSQSPSNKVTEKGKDVELRCDPISGHTALYWYRQSLGQGLEFLIYFQGNSAPDKSGLPSDRFSAERTGGSVSTLTIQRTQQEDSAVYLCASSPRIYEQYFGPGTRLTVT.

V is TRBV28 and J is TRBJ2-1, with D hard to call. The CDR3 sequence is 11 residues long. Germline V CDR1 and CDR2: MDHEN, SYDVKM. V gave up 5 bases and J gave up 9 bases, with 8 bases separating them. The chain's CDR3 is CASSIVVEQFF. The DNA of the CDR3 is TGTGCCAGCAGTATAGTGGTTGAGCAGTTCTTC.